These 5 T cell receptor beta chains were all obtained from the same sample, sequenced in a study of cytomegalovirus exposure and HLA in healthy donors. With 60 Vbeta and 13 Jbeta primers, the PCR was carried out. Profiling relied on immunoSEQ multiplex PCR, and the TCRdb table lists in-frame clones only, not all of them. The sample has 150,000 to 200,000 clones; about three quarters are singletons. The sequenced sample consisted of PBMCs. These receptors all come from a woman in her forties in good health and CMV-seronegative.

The chain is built from TRBV4-1 and TRBJ1-5, with TRBD1 as a possible D gene (6 bases). This CDR3 region has 13 residues. V lost 1 base and J lost 5, with 6 bases in between. The germline V gene has CDR1 MGHRA and CDR2 YSYEKL. The CDR3 is CASSQGQDQPQHF. The CDR3 DNA sequence: TGCGCCAGCAGCCAAGGACAGGATCAGCCCCAGCATTTT.

This clone was seen a handful of times. The chain links TRBV11-2 to TRBJ1-6, with D unresolved. The CDR3 loop spans 15 amino acids. Looked up from germline, CDR1 is SGHAT and CDR2 is FQNNGV. V was clipped by 2 bases and J by 7 bases, with 12 bases between them. The CDR3 loop reads CASSLTSARNSPLHF. CDR3 bases: TGTGCCAGCAGCTTAACGAGCGCACGGAATTCACCCCTCCACTTT. Combining the CDR3 with reference TRBV11-2 and TRBJ1-6 gives the whole variable domain EAGVAQSPRYKIIEKRQSVAFWCNPISGHATLYWYQQILGQGPKLLIQFQNNGVVDDSQLPKDRFSAERLKGVDSTLKIQPAKLEDSAVYLCASSLTSARNSPLHFGNGTRLTVT.

The chain joins TRBV5-4 to TRBJ1-6; 9 nucleotides line up with TRBD1. The trim removed 4 bases at V and 9 bases at J, leaving 14 bases unmatched. This CDR3 has 17 residues. Germline-derived CDR1 and CDR2 are SGHNT and YYREEE (reference sequence). The CDR3 reads CASSRPGTGSNASPLHF. In nucleotides, the CDR3 is TGTGCCAGCAGCCGTCCCGGGACAGGGTCAAATGCTTCACCCCTCCACTTT.

The J gene is TRBJ2-1, the V gene TRBV11-2, with TRBD2 matching over 11 bases. V shed 6 bases, J shed 4 bases, and the junction held 5 bases outside the gene matches. The germline CDR1 and CDR2 sequences are SGHAT and FQNNGV. The CDR3 sequence is 15 residues long. The CDR3 nucleotides are TGTGCCAGCAGACTTAGCGGGGGGGCGTACAATGAGCAGTTCTTC. Its translation: CASRLSGGAYNEQFF.

V and J are TRBV5-6 and TRBJ1-2, with D possibly TRBD1 on 6 matching bases. The V gene lost 4 bases and the J gene lost 6 bases, with 19 bases spanning the gap. The CDR3 is 15 residues long. Germline V gives CDR1 SGHDT, CDR2 YYEEEE. CDR3 region: CASSRGQTRGDGYTF. The DNA for the CDR3 is TGTGCCAGCAGCCGCGGACAGACAAGAGGAGATGGCTACACCTTC.